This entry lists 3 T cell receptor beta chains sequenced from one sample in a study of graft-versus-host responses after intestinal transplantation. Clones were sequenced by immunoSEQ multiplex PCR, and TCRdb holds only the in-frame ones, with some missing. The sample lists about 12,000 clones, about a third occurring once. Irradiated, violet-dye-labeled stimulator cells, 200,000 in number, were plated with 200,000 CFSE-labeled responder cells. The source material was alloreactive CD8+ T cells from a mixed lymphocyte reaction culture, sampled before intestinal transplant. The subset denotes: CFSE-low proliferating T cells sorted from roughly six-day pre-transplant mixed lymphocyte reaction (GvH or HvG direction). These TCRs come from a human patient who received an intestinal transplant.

This chain's CDR3 is CASSLDLRSSGSGANVLTF. The CDR3 coding sequence is TGTGCCAGCAGCTTAGATCTAAGATCTTCAGGATCCGGGGCCAACGTCCTGACTTTC. The chain is built from TRBV11-1 and TRBJ2-6, with no clear D. Germline V gene data show CDR1 as SGHAT and CDR2 as FQDESV (reference sequence). Trimming removed 1 base from V and 4 bases from J, with 20 bases in between. This CDR3 region has 19 residues.

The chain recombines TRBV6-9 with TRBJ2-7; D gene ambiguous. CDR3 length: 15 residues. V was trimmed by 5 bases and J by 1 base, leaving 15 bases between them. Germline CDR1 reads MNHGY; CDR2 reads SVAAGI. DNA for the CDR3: TGTGCCAGCAGTGAATCGCACACTACTTCCTACGAGCAGTACTTC. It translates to CASSESHTTSYEQYF.

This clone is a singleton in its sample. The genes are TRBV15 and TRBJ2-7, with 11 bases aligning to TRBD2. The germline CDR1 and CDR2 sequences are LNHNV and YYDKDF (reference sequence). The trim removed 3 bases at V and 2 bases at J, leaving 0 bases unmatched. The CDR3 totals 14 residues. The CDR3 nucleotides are TGTGCCACCAGCAGTAGCGGGAGGGCCTACGAGCAGTACTTC. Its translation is CATSSSGRAYEQYF.